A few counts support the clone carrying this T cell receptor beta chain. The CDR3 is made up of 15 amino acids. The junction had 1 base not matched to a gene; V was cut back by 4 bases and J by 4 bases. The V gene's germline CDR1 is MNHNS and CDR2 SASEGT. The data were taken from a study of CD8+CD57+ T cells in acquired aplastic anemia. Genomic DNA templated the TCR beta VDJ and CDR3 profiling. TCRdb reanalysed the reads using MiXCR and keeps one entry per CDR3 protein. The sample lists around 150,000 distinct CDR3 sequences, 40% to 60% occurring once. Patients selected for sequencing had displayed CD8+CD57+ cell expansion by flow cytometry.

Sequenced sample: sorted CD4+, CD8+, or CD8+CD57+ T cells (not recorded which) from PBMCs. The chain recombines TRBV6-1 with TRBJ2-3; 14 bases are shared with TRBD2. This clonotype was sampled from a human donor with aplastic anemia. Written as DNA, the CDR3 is TGTGCCAGCAGTGGACTAGCGGGAGGGCCAGATACGCAGTATTTT. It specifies CASSGLAGGPDTQYF.